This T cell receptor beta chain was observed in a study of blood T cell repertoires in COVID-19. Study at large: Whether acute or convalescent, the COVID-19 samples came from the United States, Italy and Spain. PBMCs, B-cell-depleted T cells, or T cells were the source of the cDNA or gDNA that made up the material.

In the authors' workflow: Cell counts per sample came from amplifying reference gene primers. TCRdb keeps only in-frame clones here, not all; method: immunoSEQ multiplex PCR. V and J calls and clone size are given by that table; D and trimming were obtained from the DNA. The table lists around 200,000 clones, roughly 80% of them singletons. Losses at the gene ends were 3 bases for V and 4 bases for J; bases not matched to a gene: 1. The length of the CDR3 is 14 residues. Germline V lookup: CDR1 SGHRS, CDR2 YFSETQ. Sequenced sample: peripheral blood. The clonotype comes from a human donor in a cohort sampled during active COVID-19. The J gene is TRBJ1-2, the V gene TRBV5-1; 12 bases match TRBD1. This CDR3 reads CASSSGQGAYGYTF. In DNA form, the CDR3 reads TGCGCCAGCAGCTCGGGACAGGGGGCCTATGGCTACACCTTC.